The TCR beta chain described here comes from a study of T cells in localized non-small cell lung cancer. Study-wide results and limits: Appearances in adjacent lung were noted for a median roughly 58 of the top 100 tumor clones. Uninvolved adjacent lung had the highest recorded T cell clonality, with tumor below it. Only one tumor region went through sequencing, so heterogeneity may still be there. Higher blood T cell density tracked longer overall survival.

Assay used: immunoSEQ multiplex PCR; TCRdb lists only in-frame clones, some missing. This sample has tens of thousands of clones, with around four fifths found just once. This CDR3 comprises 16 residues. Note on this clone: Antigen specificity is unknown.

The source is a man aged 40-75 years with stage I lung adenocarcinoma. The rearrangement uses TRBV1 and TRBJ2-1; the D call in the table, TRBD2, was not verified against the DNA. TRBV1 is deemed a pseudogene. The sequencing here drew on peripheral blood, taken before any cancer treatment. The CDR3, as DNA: TGCACCAGCAGCCAAGAAGCTAGCGGGAGAAACAATGAGCAGTTCTTC. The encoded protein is CTSSQEASGRNNEQFF.